This T cell receptor (beta chain) was identified in a study of cytomegalovirus exposure and HLA in healthy donors. The PCR was carried out with 60 Vbeta primers and 13 Jbeta primers. Produced via immunoSEQ multiplex PCR; TCRdb's table is partial and in-frame only. The sample shows about 160,000 clones, roughly 84% of them seen only once. Comments on this clone: Its antigen remains unidentified.

Notes on the study in general: The study reported that TCR beta sequences accurately predicted HLA-A and HLA-B alleles in most subjects. Later, TCR association rates were found to vary by HLA locus, highest for DRB1 and lowest for HLA-C.

The TCR was taken from a boy aged 2-15 years in good health and CMV-seronegative. Sequenced input: PBMCs.

The CDR3 region is CSAGGTGARETQYF. In DNA form, the CDR3 reads TGCAGCGCCGGCGGGACAGGGGCACGAGAGACCCAGTACTTC. This chain links TRBV29-1 with TRBJ2-5; TRBD1 matches at 10 bases. Trimming took 7 bases from V and 4 from J; bases not matched to a gene: 9. Per the germline V gene, CDR1 is SQVTM and CDR2 is ANQGSEA. The CDR3 has 14 residues. The whole variable domain, filled in from reference TRBV29-1 and TRBJ2-5, reads SAVISQKPSRDICQRGTSLTIQCQVDSQVTMMFWYRQQPGQSLTLIATANQGSEATYESGFVIDKFPISRPNLTFSTLTVSNMSPEDSSIYLCSAGGTGARETQYFGPGTRLLVL.